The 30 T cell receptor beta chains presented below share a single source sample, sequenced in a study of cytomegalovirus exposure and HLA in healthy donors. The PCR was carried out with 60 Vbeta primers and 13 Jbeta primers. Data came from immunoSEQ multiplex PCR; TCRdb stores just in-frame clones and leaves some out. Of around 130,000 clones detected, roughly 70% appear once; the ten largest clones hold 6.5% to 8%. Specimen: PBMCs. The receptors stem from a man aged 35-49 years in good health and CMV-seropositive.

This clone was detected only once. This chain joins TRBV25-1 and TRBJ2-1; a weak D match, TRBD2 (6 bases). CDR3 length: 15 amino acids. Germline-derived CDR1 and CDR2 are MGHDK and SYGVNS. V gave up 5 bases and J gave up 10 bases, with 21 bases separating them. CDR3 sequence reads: CASSHPGVQGGEQFF. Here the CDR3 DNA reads TGTGCCAGCAGTCACCCCGGGGTCCAGGGAGGAGAGCAGTTCTTC.

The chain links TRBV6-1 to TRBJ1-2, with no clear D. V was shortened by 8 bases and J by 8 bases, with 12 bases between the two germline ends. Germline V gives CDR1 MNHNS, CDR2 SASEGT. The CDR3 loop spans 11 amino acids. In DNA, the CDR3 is TGTGCCAGCTCGGGATCCGAGGGCTACACCTTC. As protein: CASSGSEGYTF.

CDR3 sequence: CASSAMTGTGANVLTF. The DNA of the CDR3 is TGTGCCAGCAGCGCCATGACAGGGACTGGGGCCAACGTCCTGACTTTC. V and J are TRBV9 and TRBJ2-6, with 7 bases matching TRBD1. Germline assignment: CDR1 SGDLS and CDR2 YYNGEE. The CDR3 is 16 amino acids. J lost 2 bases, V lost 3 bases, and 5 bases had no gene match.

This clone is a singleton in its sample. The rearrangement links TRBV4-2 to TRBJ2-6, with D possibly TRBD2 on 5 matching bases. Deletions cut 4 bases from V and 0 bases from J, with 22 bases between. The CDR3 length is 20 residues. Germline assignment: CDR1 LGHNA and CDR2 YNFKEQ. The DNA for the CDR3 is TGTGCCAGCAGCCTAGAGGGCCGTCCCGGCCTGAGCTCTGGGGCCAACGTCCTGACTTTC. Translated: CASSLEGRPGLSSGANVLTF.

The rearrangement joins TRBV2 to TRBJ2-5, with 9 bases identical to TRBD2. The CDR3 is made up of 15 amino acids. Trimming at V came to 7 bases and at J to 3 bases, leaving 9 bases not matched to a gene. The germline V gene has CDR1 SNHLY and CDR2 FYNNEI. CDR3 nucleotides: TGTGCCAGCATCTGGGTAGCGGGAGCAGAAGAGACCCAGTACTTC. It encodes CASIWVAGAEETQYF. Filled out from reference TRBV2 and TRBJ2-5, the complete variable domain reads EPEVTQTPSHQVTQMGQEVILRCVPISNHLYFYWYRQILGQKVEFLVSFYNNEISEKSEIFDDQFSVERPDGSNFTLKIRSTKLEDSAMYFCASIWVAGAEETQYFGPGTRLLVL.

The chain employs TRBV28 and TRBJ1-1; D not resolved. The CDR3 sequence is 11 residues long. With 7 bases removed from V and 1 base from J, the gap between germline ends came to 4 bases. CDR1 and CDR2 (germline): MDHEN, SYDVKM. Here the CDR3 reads CASTKNTEAFF. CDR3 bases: TGTGCCAGCACTAAGAACACTGAAGCTTTCTTT.

The CDR3 nucleotides are TGTGCCTGGACCCCTACCGACAGGGGGCTGAAAGGGGCCAACGTCCTGACTTTC. The encoded protein is CAWTPTDRGLKGANVLTF. The J gene is TRBJ2-6, the V gene TRBV30, with 10 positions matching TRBD1. Germline V gene sequence: CDR1 GTSNPN, CDR2 SVGIG (reference sequence). V lost 4 bases and J lost 4; bases outside the gene matches: 13. The CDR3 is 18 residues long.

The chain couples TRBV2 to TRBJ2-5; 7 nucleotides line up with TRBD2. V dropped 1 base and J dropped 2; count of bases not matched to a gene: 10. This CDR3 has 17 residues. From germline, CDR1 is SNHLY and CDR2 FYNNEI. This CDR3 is CASSEGVKWGGQETQYF. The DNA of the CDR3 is TGTGCCAGCAGTGAAGGGGTAAAGTGGGGGGGGCAAGAGACCCAGTACTTC.

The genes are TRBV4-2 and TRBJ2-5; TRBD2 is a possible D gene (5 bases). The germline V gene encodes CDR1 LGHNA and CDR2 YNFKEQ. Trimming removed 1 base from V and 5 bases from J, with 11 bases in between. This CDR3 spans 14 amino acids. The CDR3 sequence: CASSQVPGLETQYF. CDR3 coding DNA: TGTGCCAGCAGCCAAGTGCCGGGGTTGGAGACCCAGTACTTC.

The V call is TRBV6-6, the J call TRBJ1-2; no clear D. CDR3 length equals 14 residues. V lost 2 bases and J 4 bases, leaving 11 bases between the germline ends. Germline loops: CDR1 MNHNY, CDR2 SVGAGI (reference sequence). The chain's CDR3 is CASSYGLGGYGYTF. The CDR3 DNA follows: TGTGCCAGCAGTTACGGACTGGGAGGCTATGGCTACACCTTC.

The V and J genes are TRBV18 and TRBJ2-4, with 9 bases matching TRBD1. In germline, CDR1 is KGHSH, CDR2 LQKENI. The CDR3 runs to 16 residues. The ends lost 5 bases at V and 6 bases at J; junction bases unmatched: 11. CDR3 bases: TGTGCCAGCTCATCCGGACAGGGGTGGTGGGGAAACATTCAGTACTTC. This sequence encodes CASSSGQGWWGNIQYF.

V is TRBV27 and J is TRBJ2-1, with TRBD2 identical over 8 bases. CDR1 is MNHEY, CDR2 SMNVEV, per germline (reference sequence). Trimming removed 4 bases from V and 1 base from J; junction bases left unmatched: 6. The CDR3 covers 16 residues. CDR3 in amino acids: CASSSLLAASYNEQFF. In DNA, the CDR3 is TGTGCCAGCAGTTCCCTACTAGCGGCATCCTACAATGAGCAGTTCTTC.

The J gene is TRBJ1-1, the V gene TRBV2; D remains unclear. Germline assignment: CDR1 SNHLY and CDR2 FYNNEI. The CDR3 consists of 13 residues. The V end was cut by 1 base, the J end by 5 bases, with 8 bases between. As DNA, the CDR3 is TGTGCCAGCAGTGAAGAAGGGAGAACTGAAGCTTTCTTT. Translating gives CASSEEGRTEAFF. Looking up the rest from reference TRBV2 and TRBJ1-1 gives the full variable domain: EPEVTQTPSHQVTQMGQEVILRCVPISNHLYFYWYRQILGQKVEFLVSFYNNEISEKSEIFDDQFSVERPDGSNFTLKIRSTKLEDSAMYFCASSEEGRTEAFFGQGTRLTVV.

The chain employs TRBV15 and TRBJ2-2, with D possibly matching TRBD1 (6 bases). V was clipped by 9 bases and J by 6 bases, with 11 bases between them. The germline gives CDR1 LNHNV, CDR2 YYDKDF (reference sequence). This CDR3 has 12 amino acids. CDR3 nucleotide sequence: TGTGCCACGGGACATGAACCCGGGGAGCTGTTTTTT. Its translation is CATGHEPGELFF. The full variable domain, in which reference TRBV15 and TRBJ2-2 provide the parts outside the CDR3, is DAMVIQNPRYQVTQFGKPVTLSCSQTLNHNVMYWYQQKSSQAPKLLFHYYDKDFNNEADTPDNFQSRRPNTSFCFLDIRSPGLGDTAMYLCATGHEPGELFFGEGSRLTVL.

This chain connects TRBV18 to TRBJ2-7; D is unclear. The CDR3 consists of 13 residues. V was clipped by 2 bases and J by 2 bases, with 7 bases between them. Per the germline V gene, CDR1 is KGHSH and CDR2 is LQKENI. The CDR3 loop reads CASSPGTAYEQYF. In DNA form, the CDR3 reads TGTGCCAGCTCACCAGGTACAGCCTACGAGCAGTACTTC.

The CDR3 reads CASSLSKGDTQYF. CDR3 sequence (DNA): TGTGCCAGCAGCCTCTCTAAGGGGGATACGCAGTATTTT. The chain carries TRBV11-2 and TRBJ2-3; weak D call: TRBD1 (5 bases). CDR1 SGHAT and CDR2 FQNNGV come from the germline V gene. Trimming took off 5 bases at V and 6 bases at J, with 12 bases between the two ends. The CDR3 has 13 residues.

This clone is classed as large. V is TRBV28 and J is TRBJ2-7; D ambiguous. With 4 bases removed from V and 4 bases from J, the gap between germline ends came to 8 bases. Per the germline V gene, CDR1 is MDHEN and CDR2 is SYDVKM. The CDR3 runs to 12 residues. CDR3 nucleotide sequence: TGTGCCAGCAGTTGGGTCGGGTACGAGCAGTACTTC. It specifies CASSWVGYEQYF.

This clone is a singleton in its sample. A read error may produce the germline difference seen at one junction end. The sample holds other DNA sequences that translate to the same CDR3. The CDR3 bases are TGCAGCGTTGGTATAGGGGGCGCCGGGAACACTGAGGCTTTCTTT. Encoded protein: CSVGIGGAGNTEAFF. This chain connects TRBV29-1 to TRBJ1-1; 7 positions agree with TRBD1. This CDR3 is 15 amino acids long. CDR1 and CDR2 from the germline V gene are SQVTM and ANQGSEA. The variable domain in full, with the rest retrieved from reference TRBV29-1 and TRBJ1-1, is SAVISQKPSRDICQRGTSLTIQCQVDSQVTMMFWYRQQPGQSLTLIATANQGSEATYESGFVIDKFPISRPNLTFSTLTVSNMSPEDSSIYLCSVGIGGAGNTEAFFGQGTRLTVV.

DNA of the CDR3: TGTGCCAGCAGTTCGAGGGGGGGGGAGACCCAGTACTTC. Its protein product is CASSSRGGETQYF. The rearrangement uses TRBV27 and TRBJ2-5; tentative D call: TRBD2 (7 bases). CDR1 and CDR2 (germline): MNHEY, SMNVEV (reference sequence). V lost 4 bases and J 5 bases, leaving 11 bases between the germline ends. The CDR3 runs to 13 residues.

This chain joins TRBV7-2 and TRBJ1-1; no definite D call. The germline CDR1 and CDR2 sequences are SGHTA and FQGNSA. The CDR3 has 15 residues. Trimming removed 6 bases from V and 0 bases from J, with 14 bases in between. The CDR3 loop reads CASSQGGLMNTEAFF. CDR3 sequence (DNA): TGTGCCAGCAGTCAAGGCGGCCTAATGAACACTGAAGCTTTCTTT.

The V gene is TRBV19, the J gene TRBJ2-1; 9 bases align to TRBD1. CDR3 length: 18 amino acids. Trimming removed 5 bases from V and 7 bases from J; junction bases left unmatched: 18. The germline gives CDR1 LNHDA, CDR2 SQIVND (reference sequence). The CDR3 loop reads CASSSKPSGTGLRNEQFF. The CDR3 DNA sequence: TGTGCCAGTAGTTCCAAGCCAAGCGGGACAGGGTTGAGGAATGAGCAGTTCTTC.

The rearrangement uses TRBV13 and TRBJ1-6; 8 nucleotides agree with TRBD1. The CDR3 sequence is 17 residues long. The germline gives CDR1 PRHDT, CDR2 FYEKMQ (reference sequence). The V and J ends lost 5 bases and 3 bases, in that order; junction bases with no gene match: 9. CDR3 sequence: CASSDSQGGVYNSPLHF. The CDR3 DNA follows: TGTGCCAGCAGCGATTCACAGGGGGGAGTCTATAATTCACCCCTCCACTTT. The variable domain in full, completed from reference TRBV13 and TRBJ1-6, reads AAGVIQSPRHLIKEKRETATLKCYPIPRHDTVYWYQQGPGQDPQFLISFYEKMQSDKGSIPDRFSAQQFSDYHSELNMSSLELGDSALYFCASSDSQGGVYNSPLHFGNGTRLTVT.

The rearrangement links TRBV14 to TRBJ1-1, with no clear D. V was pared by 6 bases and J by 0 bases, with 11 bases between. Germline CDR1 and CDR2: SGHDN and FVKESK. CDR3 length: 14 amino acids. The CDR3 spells CASSNQAMNTEAFF. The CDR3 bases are TGTGCCAGCAGTAATCAGGCCATGAACACTGAAGCTTTCTTT.

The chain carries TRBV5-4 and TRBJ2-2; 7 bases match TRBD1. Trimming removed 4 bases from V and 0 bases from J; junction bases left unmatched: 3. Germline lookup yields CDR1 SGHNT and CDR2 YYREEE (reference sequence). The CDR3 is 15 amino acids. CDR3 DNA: TGTGCCAGCAGCCGACAGGGAGCGAACACCGGGGAGCTGTTTTTT. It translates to CASSRQGANTGELFF.

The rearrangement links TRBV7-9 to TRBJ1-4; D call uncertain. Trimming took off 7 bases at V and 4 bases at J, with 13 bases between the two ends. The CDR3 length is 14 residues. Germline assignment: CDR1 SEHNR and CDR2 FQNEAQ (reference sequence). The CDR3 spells CASTKGLNNEKLFF. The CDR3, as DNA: TGTGCCAGCACCAAAGGACTGAATAATGAAAAACTGTTTTTT.

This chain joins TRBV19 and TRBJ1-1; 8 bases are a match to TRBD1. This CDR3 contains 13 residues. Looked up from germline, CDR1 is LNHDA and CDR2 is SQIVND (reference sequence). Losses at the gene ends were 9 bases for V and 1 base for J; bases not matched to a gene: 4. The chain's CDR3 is CASLDRANTEAFF. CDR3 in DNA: TGTGCCAGCCTGGACAGGGCGAACACTGAAGCTTTCTTT.

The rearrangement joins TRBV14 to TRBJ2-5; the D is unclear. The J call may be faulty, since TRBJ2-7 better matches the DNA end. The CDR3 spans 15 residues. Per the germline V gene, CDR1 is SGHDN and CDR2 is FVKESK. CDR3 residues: CASSQGRSSSYEQYF. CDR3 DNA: TGTGCCAGCAGCCAAGGCAGGTCGAGCTCCTACGAGCAGTACTTC.

CDR3 region: CAISGGRDRGLETQYF. In DNA, the CDR3 is TGTGCCATCAGTGGTGGCCGGGACAGGGGGTTAGAGACCCAGTACTTC. V is TRBV10-3 and J is TRBJ2-5; 11 nucleotides line up with TRBD1. V lost 4 bases, J lost 4 bases, and 8 bases stayed unmatched. The germline V gene has CDR1 ENHRY and CDR2 SYGVKD. The CDR3 length is 16 residues.

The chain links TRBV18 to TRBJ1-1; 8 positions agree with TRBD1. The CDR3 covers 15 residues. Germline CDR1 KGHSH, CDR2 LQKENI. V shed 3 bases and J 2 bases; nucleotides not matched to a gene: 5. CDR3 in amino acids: CASSPDRVPNTEAFF. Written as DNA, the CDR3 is TGTGCCAGCTCACCGGACAGGGTACCTAACACTGAAGCTTTCTTT. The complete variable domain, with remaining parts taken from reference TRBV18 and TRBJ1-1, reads NAGVMQNPRHLVRRRGQEARLRCSPMKGHSHVYWYRQLPEEGLKFMVYLQKENIIDESGMPKERFSAEFPKEGPSILRIQQVVRGDSAAYFCASSPDRVPNTEAFFGQGTRLTVV.

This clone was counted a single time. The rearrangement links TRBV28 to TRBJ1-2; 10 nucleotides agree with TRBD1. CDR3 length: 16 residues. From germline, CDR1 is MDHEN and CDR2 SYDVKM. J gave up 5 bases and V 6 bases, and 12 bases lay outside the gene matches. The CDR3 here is CASRKTGGEASYGYTF. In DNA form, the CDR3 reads TGTGCCAGCAGGAAGACAGGGGGCGAAGCCTCATATGGCTACACCTTC.